There are a few counts of the clone carrying this T cell receptor (beta chain). The antigen remains unidentified. The entry originates in a study of CD8+CD57+ T cells in acquired aplastic anemia. Study-wide results and limits: Overlap between patients and controls comprised just under 30 CD8+ CDR3 sequences. The CD8+ Simpson's diversity of patients and controls was not significantly different.

The length of the CDR3 is 12 residues. Germline CDR1 is SEHNR and CDR2 is FQNEAQ (reference sequence). V lost 2 bases to trimming and J lost 4 bases, with 4 bases between them. Genomic DNA, serving as template, underwent TCR beta VDJ and CDR3 profiling. TCRdb called the reads again in MiXCR, with one record for every CDR3 protein. The sample contains 40,000 to 50,000 distinct CDR3 sequences, approximately 72% of which appear only once. The receptor was derived from a human donor in good health, serving as a control. The V call is TRBV7-9, the J call TRBJ2-3; D is unresolved. The sequencing sample was made of sorted CD4+, CD8+, or CD8+CD57+ T cells (not recorded which) from PBMCs. CDR3 sequence reads: CASSLYSDTQYF. The CDR3 nucleotides are TGTGCCAGCAGCTTATATTCAGATACGCAGTATTTT.